This T cell receptor beta chain appears in the sequencing data of a study of blood T cell repertoires in COVID-19. In the study overall: Researchers got acute and convalescent COVID-19 samples from the United States, Italy and Spain. PBMCs, B-cell-depleted T cells, or T cells were the source of the cDNA or gDNA that made up the material.

As processed by the authors: Estimates of nucleated cell counts were drawn from the amplification of reference gene primers. The repertoire was sequenced with immunoSEQ multiplex PCR; TCRdb's copy has only in-frame clones and lacks some. V and J calls and clone size are those listed in that table; D and trimming were worked out from the DNA. The table records around 140,000 clones, 78% of them present only once. Sequencing was done on a sample of peripheral blood. This TCR was recovered from a woman aged 60-70 years with acute or convalescent COVID-19.

CDR3 sequence: CASSLRTGGTGELFF. The CDR3 bases are TGTGCCAGCAGCCTCCGGACAGGGGGGACCGGGGAGCTGTTTTTT. This chain links TRBV7-8 with TRBJ2-2; 10 bases agree with TRBD1. The V and J ends lost 5 bases and 5 bases, in that order; junction bases with no gene match: 5. The CDR3 totals 15 residues. Per germline, CDR1 SGHVS and CDR2 FQNEAQ.